Listed here are 6 T cell receptor beta chains from one sample, sequenced in a study of blood T cell repertoires in COVID-19. Assay used: immunoSEQ multiplex PCR; TCRdb lists only in-frame clones, some missing. This sample carries 500,000 to 600,000 clones, about 89% of them seen once, and the ten largest clones take around 7.8%. Sequencing was performed on peripheral blood. These receptors came from a woman between 45 and 65 years old with COVID-19, enrolled during active disease.

This chain connects TRBV6-5 to TRBJ1-2; D might be TRBD1 (5 bases). Germline assignment: CDR1 MNHEY and CDR2 SVGAGI. This CDR3 has 14 amino acids. The V end was cut by 7 bases, the J end by 6 bases, with 18 bases between. Written as DNA, the CDR3 is TGTGCCAGCACTGGCAGGGCAGGCGTTGATGGCTACACCTTC. It specifies CASTGRAGVDGYTF.

This CDR3 reads CASSQDRRIGQYF. The CDR3 DNA sequence: TGTGCCAGCAGCCAAGATCGTAGAATCGGGCAGTATTTT. This rearrangement joins TRBV4-2 to TRBJ2-3, with D hard to call. The V gene's germline CDR1 is LGHNA and CDR2 YNFKEQ. CDR3 length equals 13 residues. The V gene lost 0 bases and the J gene lost 11 bases, with 12 bases spanning the gap.

This clone was detected a few times. This sequence joins TRBV2 and TRBJ1-5, with D unresolved. Looked up from germline, CDR1 is SNHLY and CDR2 is FYNNEI. The ends were cut back, 6 bases at V and 5 bases at J, with 14 bases in the middle. The CDR3 is 14 amino acids. DNA of the CDR3: TGTGCCAGCAGCGGGGTGCGGGGAGATCAGCCCCAGCATTTT. Its translation is CASSGVRGDQPQHF.

In DNA, the CDR3 is TGTGCCAGCTCACCCGGGACAGGTAACAATCAGCCCCAGCATTTT. It is translated as CASSPGTGNNQPQHF. The chain is built from TRBV18 and TRBJ1-5, with TRBD1 matching over 8 bases. Germline CDR1 reads KGHSH; CDR2 reads LQKENI. V shed 3 bases, J shed 3 bases, and the junction held 4 bases outside the gene matches. The CDR3 spans 15 residues.

Turning to this clone: Other DNA sequences in the same sample also yield this CDR3. The rearrangement links TRBV18 to TRBJ2-7, with a weak D call TRBD2 (5 bases). Germline CDR1 is KGHSH and CDR2 is LQKENI. The V end lost 3 bases, the J end lost 0 bases, and 6 bases lay between the germline ends. The CDR3 contains 13 residues. CDR3 in amino acids: CASSPGSSYEQYF. In nucleotides, the CDR3 is TGTGCCAGCTCACCGGGGAGCTCCTACGAGCAGTACTTC.

As concerns this clone: One end of the junction fails to match germline, which may point to a read error. The chain employs TRBV5-4 and TRBJ2-5; TRBD2 might be the D (6 bases). CDR1 is SGHNT, CDR2 YYREEE, per germline (reference sequence). This CDR3 is 13 amino acids long. The CDR3 nucleotides read TGTGCCAGCAGTTTGGGTCGGGGGGAGACCCAGTACTTC. The encoded protein is CASSLGRGETQYF.